This T cell receptor beta chain emerged from a study of early T cells in non-severe SARS-CoV-2 infection (dated by TCRdb to the early 2020s). A note on the overall study: Because TCR sequencing was done on bulk RNA from unsorted whole blood, the alpha and beta chains could not be paired.

What the study reported, not specific to this receptor: VDJdb matching was skewed toward anti-spike CD8 responses, so virus-specific expansions were likely underestimated and private and CD4 specificities were missed.

This clonotype came up many times. No antigen is known for it. Within one base of it there is no much larger clone, and no base qualities were kept. The study was a case-control design nested within a healthcare worker cohort in London, UK, with weekly nasopharyngeal swab PCR tests and blood sampling. Healthcare workers were enrolled in the week of the UK lockdown, from 23 to 31 March 2020, and were followed every week for up to roughly 15 weeks. Including the terminal cysteine and phenylalanine, the CDR3 comprises 14 residues. Only the CDR3 DNA is retained, 42 bases long and in frame from the first base. V loses 3 bases of germline sequence and J loses 3 bases, and the interval between the two ends is 14 bases. The germline V gene (reference sequence) supplies CDR1 DFQATT and CDR2 SNEGSKA. Library method: 5' RACE. TCRdb shows the sequencer as NextSeq 500. The TCR library protocol attached unique molecular identifiers to individual cDNA molecules to correct for sequencing error and PCR bias. TCR alpha and beta chains were both sequenced, and the abundances of alpha and beta sequences in each sample were closely correlated with each other. As for the authors' bioinformatics: Decombinator V4 was used to annotate TCR sequences for V gene, J gene and CDR3. TCRs were defined as expanded if a significant change between any two time points was detected under a Poisson model with p below 0.0001. TCR abundances were normalised to the total number of TCRs sequenced per sample and expressed as counts per million. MAIT TCRs were defined by TRAV1-2 paired with TRAJ12, TRAJ20 or TRAJ33, and iNKT TCRs by TRAV10 paired with TRAJ18. VDJdb, accessed 1 November 2021, was searched for CMV, EBV and SARS-CoV-2 annotated TCRs, excluding TCRs annotated for multiple antigens. The public reads were reanalyzed by TCRdb: fastp trimming at Q25, MiXCR alignment, in-frame beta chains only. Rows are combined by CDR3 protein, so each entry shows the most common genes and DNA. The V and J calls and clone size are TCRdb's, not the authors'. The sample table records 95,000 to 150,000 distinct CDR3 sequences; under 15% of these occur just once. Jointly, the top ten make up 21% of the sample.

The receptor's source is an adult who was a healthcare worker with PCR-confirmed SARS-CoV-2 infection or an uninfected control (not recorded which). Sequenced material: whole blood. The chain is assembled from TRBV20-1 and TRBJ1-1, with the D gene uncertain. The base sequence is TGCAGTGCTAGGAGGGCAGGTAGGGACACTGAAGCTTTCTTT. Its translation is CSARRAGRDTEAFF.